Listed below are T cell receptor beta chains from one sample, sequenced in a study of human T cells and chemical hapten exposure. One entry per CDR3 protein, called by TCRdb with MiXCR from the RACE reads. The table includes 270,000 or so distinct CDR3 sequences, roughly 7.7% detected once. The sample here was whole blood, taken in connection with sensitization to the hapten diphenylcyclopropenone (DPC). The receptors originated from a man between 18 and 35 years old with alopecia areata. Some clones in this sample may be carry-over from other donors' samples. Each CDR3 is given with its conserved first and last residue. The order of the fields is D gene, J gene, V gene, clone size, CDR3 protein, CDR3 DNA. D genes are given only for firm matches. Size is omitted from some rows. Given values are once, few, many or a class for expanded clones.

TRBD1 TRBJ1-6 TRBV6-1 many CASSGRGANSPLHF TGTGCCAGCAGTGGCAGGGGGGCTAATTCACCCCTCCACTTT
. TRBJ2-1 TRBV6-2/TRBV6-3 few CASSYIPEINEQFF TGTGCCAGCAGTTACATTCCCGAGATCAATGAGCAGTTCTTC
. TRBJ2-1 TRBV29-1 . CSVADYNEQFF TGCAGCGTAGCTGATTACAATGAGCAGTTCTTC
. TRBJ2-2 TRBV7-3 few CASSFSAGELFF TGTGCCAGCAGTTTTTCCGCCGGGGAGCTGTTTTTT
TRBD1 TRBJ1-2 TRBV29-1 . CSVPGQGIEGYTF TGCAGCGTCCCCGGACAGGGGATCGAAGGCTACACCTTC
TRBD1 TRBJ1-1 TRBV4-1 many CASSPRTGMNTEAFF TGCGCCAGCAGCCCTCGGACAGGAATGAACACTGAAGCTTTCTTT
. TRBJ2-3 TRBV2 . CASSEQSIQGDTQYF TGTGCCAGCAGTGAACAGTCTATTCAAGGAGATACGCAGTATTTT
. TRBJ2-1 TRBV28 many CASSSVTDNNEQFF TGTGCCAGCAGTTCGGTGACGGATAACAATGAGCAGTTCTTC
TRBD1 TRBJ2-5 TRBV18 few CASSPPGTAQGTQYF TGTGCCAGCTCACCCCCCGGGACAGCCCAGGGGACCCAGTACTTC
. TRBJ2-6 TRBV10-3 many CAISDTDRLTSGANVLTF TGTGCCATCAGTGACACCGACAGGCTTACCTCTGGGGCCAACGTCCTGACTTTC
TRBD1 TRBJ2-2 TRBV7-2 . CASSLVGTGAVGELFF TGTGCCAGCAGCTTAGTCGGGACAGGGGCGGTCGGGGAGCTGTTTTTT
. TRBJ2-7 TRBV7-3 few CASSLSAGAGYEQYF TGTGCCAGCAGCTTAAGCGCGGGGGCGGGCTACGAGCAGTACTTC
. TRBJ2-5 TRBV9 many CASSPGPETQYF TGTGCCAGCAGCCCCGGGCCAGAGACCCAGTACTTC
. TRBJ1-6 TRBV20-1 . CSAPLIGVSKADSPLHF TGCAGTGCCCCCCTTATTGGAGTGTCTAAGGCCGATTCACCCCTCCACTTT
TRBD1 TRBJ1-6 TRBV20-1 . CSAHDRVNSPLHF TGCAGTGCCCACGACAGGGTTAATTCACCCCTCCACTTT
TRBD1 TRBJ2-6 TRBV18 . CASSPRQGEANVLTF TGTGCCAGCTCTCCTCGACAGGGAGAGGCCAACGTCCTGACTTTC
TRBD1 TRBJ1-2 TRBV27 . CASSWGQGAGYTF TGTGCCAGCAGTTGGGGACAGGGGGCAGGCTACACCTTC
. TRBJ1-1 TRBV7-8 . CASSLLWLGGAGTEAFF TGTGCCAGCAGCTTACTCTGGTTGGGGGGCGCAGGCACTGAAGCTTTCTTT
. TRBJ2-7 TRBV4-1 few CASSHGPTSSYEQYF TGCGCCAGCAGCCACGGACCGACAAGCTCCTACGAGCAGTACTTC
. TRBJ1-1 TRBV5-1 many CASSLTGRDRAFF TGCGCCAGCAGCTTGACAGGGAGGGATCGAGCTTTCTTT
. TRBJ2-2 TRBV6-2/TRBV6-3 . CASSFPSRGANTGELFF TGTGCCAGCAGTTTCCCCTCTCGGGGCGCGAACACCGGGGAGCTGTTTTTT
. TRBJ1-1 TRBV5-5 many CASSLNQGNTEAFF TGTGCCAGCAGCTTGAACCAGGGGAACACTGAAGCTTTCTTT
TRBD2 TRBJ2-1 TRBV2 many CASSELAGAYNEQFF TGTGCCAGCAGTGAGCTAGCGGGGGCCTACAATGAGCAGTTCTTC
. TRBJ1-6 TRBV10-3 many CAISERVGNSPLHF TGTGCCATCAGTGAGAGGGTCGGCAATTCACCCCTCCACTTT
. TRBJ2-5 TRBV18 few CASSPGRGTETQYF TGTGCCAGCTCACCCGGCAGGGGAACAGAGACCCAGTACTTC
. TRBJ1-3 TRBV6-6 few CASSNWAGVYF TGTGCCAGCAGTAACTGGGCCGGCGTATATTTT
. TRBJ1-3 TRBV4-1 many CASSLLLRGGTGNTIYF TGCGCCAGCAGCCTTCTCCTAAGGGGGGGAACTGGAAACACCATATATTTT
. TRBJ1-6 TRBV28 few CASTVYGTRSPLHF TGTGCCAGCACCGTTTACGGGACTAGGTCACCCCTCCACTTT
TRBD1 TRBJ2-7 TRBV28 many CASRDLGQASYEQYF TGTGCCAGCAGGGATCTGGGACAGGCGTCCTACGAGCAGTACTTC
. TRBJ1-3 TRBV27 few CASSETTGMGSGNTIYF TGTGCCAGCAGTGAAACAACAGGGATGGGGTCTGGAAACACCATATATTTT